The following is a T cell receptor (beta chain) sequence with its context. The sample is drawn from a study of blood T cell repertoires in COVID-19. The wider study: The samples span acute and convalescent COVID-19 from the United States, Italy and Spain. From T cells, B-cell-depleted T cells, or PBMCs came the material, which was cDNA or gDNA.

Original methodology: Amplification of reference gene primers provided the estimated nucleated cell counts. This table comes from immunoSEQ multiplex PCR, and its TCRdb copy is limited to in-frame clones, with some not included. The V and J calls and clone size were taken over from that table, and D and trimming were inferred from the DNA. The sample has roughly 330,000 clones; around 90% are singletons. Patients of the Seattle cohort, enrolled during active infection, were followed longitudinally. J lost 7 bases, V lost 0 bases, and 12 bases had no gene match. Looked up from germline, CDR1 is KGHDR and CDR2 is SFDVKD. This CDR3 spans 18 amino acids.

The specimen sequenced was peripheral blood. The sequence was obtained from a young man with COVID-19, enrolled during active disease. This chain uses TRBV24-1 with TRBJ1-5, with 9 bases that match TRBD1. DNA of the CDR3: TGTGCCACCAGTGATTTGTCAAACACCGGGACAGGGTTACAGCCCCAGCATTTT. It codes for CATSDLSNTGTGLQPQHF.